The 13 T cell receptor beta chains listed next were all sequenced from one sample in a study of control samples from healthy donors and cancer patients. Clones were read by immunoSEQ multiplex PCR, and TCRdb kept only the in-frame ones, dropping some. The sample has approximately 160,000 clones; about 90% are singletons. Sequencing was performed on blood. Every receptor here comes from a woman between 40 and 50 years old in good health.

The chain links TRBV7-8 to TRBJ1-6; unclear D gene. V was pared by 1 base and J by 13 bases, with 14 bases between. This CDR3 is 14 amino acids long. CDR1 SGHVS and CDR2 FQNEAQ come from the germline V gene. The CDR3 here is CASSLGVRLTPLHF. In DNA form, the CDR3 reads TGTGCCAGCAGCTTAGGGGTCAGACTAACGCCCCTCCACTTT.

The chain couples TRBV10-1 to TRBJ1-1; possibly TRBD1 for D (6 bases). The V and J ends lost 4 bases and 4 bases respectively, with 10 bases between them. The germline CDR1 and CDR2 sequences are WNHNN and SYGVQD (reference sequence). The CDR3 is 13 residues long. The chain's CDR3 is CASSVTGSTEAFF. As DNA, the CDR3 is TGCGCCAGCAGTGTCACAGGGAGCACTGAAGCTTTCTTT.

The chain combines TRBV6-5 with TRBJ1-4; no firm D call. Trimming stripped 7 bases from V and 2 bases from J, with 14 bases between. This CDR3 has 15 amino acids. Germline V gene data show CDR1 as MNHEY and CDR2 as SVGAGI. DNA for the CDR3: TGTGCCAGCATCGCCTTCTCGGGGACTAATGAAAAACTGTTTTTT. It codes for CASIAFSGTNEKLFF.

This chain links TRBV19 with TRBJ1-2; D gene unclear. Per germline, CDR1 LNHDA and CDR2 SQIVND (reference sequence). The CDR3 is 15 residues long. V shed 3 bases and J shed 3 bases, with 14 bases lying between them. CDR3 DNA: TGTGCCAGTAGTATCCCCACGGCAAGATACTATGGCTACACCTTC. Protein: CASSIPTARYYGYTF.

CDR3 residues: CASSQRLGAGEQFF. CDR3 nucleotides: TGCGCCAGCAGCCAACGTCTTGGGGCGGGTGAGCAGTTCTTC. This rearrangement joins TRBV4-1 to TRBJ2-1, with D possibly called TRBD1 or TRBD2 (5 bases each). The V gene's germline CDR1 is MGHRA and CDR2 YSYEKL. This CDR3 spans 14 amino acids. V was cut by 2 bases and J by 9 bases, with 14 bases left in between.

The chain joins TRBV19 to TRBJ1-5, with 11 bases that match TRBD1. The CDR3 runs to 15 residues. With 3 bases clipped from V and 7 bases from J, the junction kept 5 bases outside the gene matches. Germline loops: CDR1 LNHDA, CDR2 SQIVND (reference sequence). The CDR3 spells CASSIWGQGVQPQHF. The CDR3 coding sequence is TGTGCCAGTAGTATTTGGGGACAGGGGGTCCAGCCCCAGCATTTT.

The chain links TRBV19 to TRBJ2-2; D remains unclear. CDR3 length: 15 residues. Deletions cut 3 bases from V and 1 base from J, with 9 bases between. CDR1 is LNHDA and CDR2 is SQIVND in the germline V gene (reference sequence). CDR3 in DNA: TGTGCCAGTAGTATCCTCGGACGGAACACCGGGGAGCTGTTTTTT. Encoded protein: CASSILGRNTGELFF.

The chain joins TRBV7-6 to TRBJ1-3; D not certain. The V gene's germline CDR1 is SGHVS and CDR2 FNYEAQ. The length of the CDR3 is 16 residues. The V end lost 0 bases, the J end lost 0 bases, and 9 bases lay between the germline ends. CDR3 bases: TGTGCCAGCAGCTTAGCGCGGGGATTCTCTGGAAACACCATATATTTT. It encodes CASSLARGFSGNTIYF.

The genes are TRBV9 and TRBJ1-2; D is possibly TRBD1 (6 bases). In germline, CDR1 is SGDLS, CDR2 YYNGEE. Trimming shortened V by 3 bases and J by 4 bases, and 13 bases separated the two germline ends. The CDR3 is 14 amino acids. CDR3 sequence reads: CASSGLQGLYGYTF. CDR3 DNA: TGTGCCAGCAGCGGTTTACAGGGCCTCTATGGCTACACCTTC. The whole variable domain, remainder taken from reference TRBV9 and TRBJ1-2, is DSGVTQTPKHLITATGQRVTLRCSPRSGDLSVYWYQQSLDQGLQFLIQYYNGEERAKGNILERFSAQQFPDLHSELNLSSLELGDSALYFCASSGLQGLYGYTFGSGTRLTVV.

The chain recombines TRBV6-1 with TRBJ1-1, with 9 bases aligning to TRBD1. CDR1 is MNHNS, CDR2 SASEGT, per germline. After removal of 5 bases from V and 1 base from J, the junction contained 5 bases not matched to a gene. The CDR3 is 15 amino acids. DNA of the CDR3: TGTGCCAGCAGTTCCCGGACAGGGGAGAACACTGAAGCTTTCTTT. This translates into CASSSRTGENTEAFF.

This clone is a singleton in its sample. The chain joins TRBV4-2 to TRBJ2-5; TRBD1 might be the D (6 bases). CDR1 and CDR2 (germline): LGHNA, YNFKEQ. This CDR3 is built from 15 residues. V was cut by 1 base and J by 2 bases, with 11 bases left in between. The CDR3 is CASSQGRGTQETQYF. CDR3 nucleotide sequence: TGTGCCAGCAGCCAAGGTAGGGGGACGCAAGAGACCCAGTACTTC.

The chain links TRBV20-1 to TRBJ1-5, with D maybe TRBD1 (5 bases). CDR1 is DFQATT and CDR2 is SNEGSKA in the germline V gene (reference sequence). V was trimmed by 3 bases and J by 3 bases, leaving 9 bases between them. The CDR3 length is 13 residues. CDR3 amino acids: CSASPGINQPQHF. DNA for the CDR3: TGCAGTGCTAGTCCAGGGATCAATCAGCCCCAGCATTTT.

The rearrangement links TRBV7-2 to TRBJ2-3; D not resolved. V was pared by 2 bases and J by 8 bases, with 14 bases between. The CDR3 length is 14 residues. Germline assignment: CDR1 SGHTA and CDR2 FQGNSA. CDR3 nucleotide sequence: TGTGCCAGCAGCTTAAGCCAGTCGCAGGCTACGCAGTATTTT. It yields the protein CASSLSQSQATQYF.